The 29 T cell receptor beta chains below come from one sample, sequenced in a study of OX40 agonist ivuxolimab in advanced cancers. TCRdb's copy holds only in-frame clones and misses some; the assay was immunoSEQ multiplex PCR. The top ten hold roughly a sixth of the sample, which has over 20,000 clones, approximately 80% seen once. Sample: CD4+ or CD8+ T cells sorted from blood, taken in a trial of the OX40 agonist ivuxolimab. The receptors were gathered from an adult with an advanced solid tumor such as melanoma, head and neck, liver or kidney cancer.

This clone is medium-sized. The V and J genes are TRBV11-2 and TRBJ2-7; D unresolved. V lost 3 bases to trimming and J lost 3 bases, with 9 bases between them. The CDR3 runs 13 residues. Per germline, CDR1 SGHAT and CDR2 FQNNGV. CDR3 amino acids: CASSFTPGYEQYF. The CDR3 nucleotides are TGTGCCAGCAGCTTCACGCCGGGCTACGAGCAGTACTTC. The variable domain in full, with the rest retrieved from reference TRBV11-2 and TRBJ2-7, is EAGVAQSPRYKIIEKRQSVAFWCNPISGHATLYWYQQILGQGPKLLIQFQNNGVVDDSQLPKDRFSAERLKGVDSTLKIQPAKLEDSAVYLCASSFTPGYEQYFGPGTRLTVT.

The chain combines TRBV5-1 with TRBJ1-1, with 8 bases matching TRBD1. This CDR3 comprises 17 residues. The germline V gene encodes CDR1 SGHRS and CDR2 YFSETQ. V dropped 5 bases and J dropped 0; count of bases not matched to a gene: 12. CDR3 protein: CASRKTTGASLNTEAFF. The DNA of the CDR3 is TGCGCCAGCAGAAAGACGACAGGGGCTTCATTGAACACTGAAGCTTTCTTT.

The CDR3 DNA sequence: TGCACCAGCAGCCAAGAAGGGCTCGGGGAGCTGTTTTTT. This codes for CTSSQEGLGELFF. The J gene is TRBJ2-2, the V gene TRBV1. TRBV1 is a listed pseudogene. This CDR3 spans 13 amino acids.

The chain has TRBV28 and TRBJ2-2, with TRBD2 matching over 12 bases. CDR1 MDHEN and CDR2 SYDVKM come from the germline V gene. The CDR3 spans 16 residues. V gave up 2 bases and J gave up 6 bases; unmatched junction bases: 4. The CDR3 DNA reads TGTGCCAGCAGTTTAACGGCTAGCGGGAGGGCCGGGGAGCTGTTTTTT. Translation: CASSLTASGRAGELFF.

With regard to this clone: At the DNA level, this CDR3 is encoded by other sequences in the same sample as well. The chain recombines TRBV11-3 with TRBJ2-3; no clear D gene. The V and J ends lost 2 bases and 0 bases respectively, with 3 bases between them. CDR3 length equals 13 residues. The germline gives CDR1 SGHNT, CDR2 YENEEA. CDR3 sequence reads: CASSLFSTDTQYF. In DNA form, the CDR3 reads TGTGCCAGCAGCTTATTTAGCACAGATACGCAGTATTTT.

In this sample, this clone turned up once. V is TRBV20-1 and J is TRBJ1-1; D is unresolved. The length of the CDR3 is 11 residues. Per the germline V gene, CDR1 is DFQATT and CDR2 is SNEGSKA (reference sequence). Trimming removed 6 bases at V and 3 bases at J, with 8 bases between. The CDR3 coding sequence is TGCAGTGCCCGAAGAGACACTGAAGCTTTCTTT. Residues: CSARRDTEAFF.

This clone occurred once. Here the CDR3 DNA reads TGTGCCAGCAGCTTAGCGACAGGGTCTAATTCACCCCTCCACTTT. Translated, it gives CASSLATGSNSPLHF. The chain has TRBV7-2 and TRBJ1-6, with TRBD1 matching over 7 bases. Trimming removed 0 bases from V and 6 bases from J; junction bases left unmatched: 2. The V gene's germline CDR1 is SGHTA and CDR2 FQGNSA. This CDR3 is 15 amino acids long.

Points on this clone: Likely a read error: the CDR3 ends without its conserved phenylalanine or tryptophan. The chain recombines TRBV25-1 with TRBJ1-2; the D is unclear. V was pared by 5 bases and J by 2 bases, with 9 bases between. Germline V lookup: CDR1 MGHDK, CDR2 SYGVNS. CDR3 length equals 13 residues. CDR3 in DNA: TGTGCCAGCAGTCCCAGTACCAACTATGGCTACACCCTC. It encodes CASSPSTNYGYTL.

The chain combines TRBV7-2 with TRBJ2-7; possible D gene TRBD2, 7 bases. The CDR3 loop spans 15 amino acids. Trimming cost V 5 bases and J 3 bases, with 17 bases left between them. Looked up from germline, CDR1 is SGHTA and CDR2 is FQGNSA. The CDR3 DNA is TGTGCCAGCAGCCTGGGGGGGGCAGGGGACTACGAGCAGTACTTC. The encoded protein is CASSLGGAGDYEQYF.

The chain links TRBV6-5 to TRBJ2-1; 11 bases line up with TRBD2. In germline, CDR1 is MNHEY, CDR2 SVGAGI. The CDR3 has 15 amino acids. J was trimmed by 6 bases and V by 11 bases; bases with no gene match: 12. CDR3: CAASELAGEGNEQFF. CDR3 in DNA: TGTGCCGCCTCGGAACTAGCGGGAGAGGGCAATGAGCAGTTCTTC.

The genes are TRBV28 and TRBJ2-4; 8 positions match TRBD2. After removal of 10 bases from V and 6 bases from J, the junction contained 8 bases not matched to a gene. The CDR3 contains 13 residues. Looked up from germline, CDR1 is MDHEN and CDR2 is SYDVKM. CDR3 DNA sequence: TGTGCCACCGGCGGGAGGTTGGGAAACATTCAGTACTTC. Protein sequence: CATGGRLGNIQYF.

The chain has TRBV5-6 and TRBJ1-3; D gene unclear. The CDR3 consists of 14 residues. With 0 bases removed from V and 0 bases from J, the gap between germline ends came to 4 bases. The germline V gene encodes CDR1 SGHDT and CDR2 YYEEEE. The CDR3 region is CASSLGPSGNTIYF. The CDR3 DNA sequence: TGTGCCAGCAGCTTGGGCCCCTCTGGAAACACCATATATTTT.

This clone was seen only once. The chain uses TRBV11-2 and TRBJ2-1; a possible D gene is TRBD2 (5 bases). Germline CDR1 reads SGHAT; CDR2 reads FQNNGV. V shed 1 base and J shed 9 bases, with 10 bases lying between them. CDR3 length: 13 amino acids. The CDR3: CASSLVLDGEQFF. The CDR3 bases are TGTGCCAGCAGCTTAGTACTAGACGGTGAGCAGTTCTTC. The full variable domain, in which reference TRBV11-2 and TRBJ2-1 provide the parts outside the CDR3, is EAGVAQSPRYKIIEKRQSVAFWCNPISGHATLYWYQQILGQGPKLLIQFQNNGVVDDSQLPKDRFSAERLKGVDSTLKIQPAKLEDSAVYLCASSLVLDGEQFFGPGTRLTVL.

This rearrangement joins TRBV9 to TRBJ2-2; the D gene could be TRBD1 or TRBD2 (5 bases each). V gave up 2 bases and J gave up 0 bases, with 20 bases separating them. Germline CDR1 SGDLS, CDR2 YYNGEE. The length of the CDR3 is 19 residues. This chain's CDR3 is CASSVLGGARGANTGELFF. CDR3 DNA: TGTGCCAGCAGCGTCTTAGGTGGGGCAAGAGGGGCGAACACCGGGGAGCTGTTTTTT.

The chain links TRBV9 to TRBJ2-7; the match to TRBD1 covers 7 bases. The CDR3 is 13 residues long. The J segment lost 5 bases and the V segment lost 0 bases, leaving 2 bases of the junction unmatched. CDR1 is SGDLS and CDR2 is YYNGEE in the germline V gene. CDR3: CASSVEGQNEQYF. The CDR3 DNA is TGTGCCAGCAGCGTAGAGGGACAGAACGAGCAGTACTTC.

The V and J genes are TRBV5-5 and TRBJ2-7; D perhaps matches TRBD1 (6 bases). CDR3 length: 13 amino acids. Germline assignment: CDR1 SGHKS and CDR2 YYEKEE (reference sequence). The V and J ends lost 2 bases and 6 bases respectively, with 12 bases between them. The CDR3 DNA reads TGTGCCAGCAGCTTCAGGGGAGTGGGCGAGCAGTACTTC. Amino acids: CASSFRGVGEQYF.

This chain uses TRBV11-3 with TRBJ2-7, with 11 bases matching TRBD2. The CDR3 spans 15 residues. V lost 5 bases to trimming and J lost 6 bases; unmatched junction nucleotides: 9. Germline V gene sequence: CDR1 SGHNT, CDR2 YENEEA. CDR3 loop: CASSLRTSGQTEQYF. The CDR3 DNA follows: TGTGCCAGCAGCCTCAGGACTAGCGGGCAAACCGAGCAGTACTTC.

This chain joins TRBV28 and TRBJ2-3; D gene unclear. Germline CDR1 and CDR2: MDHEN and SYDVKM. Trimming took 7 bases from V and 2 from J, leaving 7 bases between them. The CDR3 extends over 12 amino acids. DNA of the CDR3: TGTGCCAGCAAGGAACCCACAGATACGCAGTATTTT. As protein: CASKEPTDTQYF. Complete variable domain (other parts from reference TRBV28 and TRBJ2-3): DVKVTQSSRYLVKRTGEKVFLECVQDMDHENMFWYRQDPGLGLRLIYFSYDVKMKEKGDIPEGYSVSREKKERFSLILESASTNQTSMYLCASKEPTDTQYFGPGTRLTVL.

This clone was seen a handful of times. The CDR3 protein is CASSLLGYSGANVLTF. The CDR3 DNA is TGTGCCAGCAGCTTACTAGGTTACTCTGGGGCCAACGTCCTGACTTTC. The chain recombines TRBV2 with TRBJ2-6; D perhaps matches TRBD2 (5 bases). Trimming removed 6 bases at V and 0 bases at J, with 12 bases between. Germline-derived CDR1 and CDR2 are SNHLY and FYNNEI. This CDR3 is 16 amino acids long.

This chain uses TRBV25-1 with TRBJ2-3; D remains unclear. V lost 1 base to trimming and J lost 4 bases, with 6 bases between them. The germline CDR1 and CDR2 sequences are MGHDK and SYGVNS. The CDR3 contains 13 residues. The CDR3 DNA reads as TGTGCCAGCAGTGAATGGAACGCAGATACGCAGTATTTT. Encoded protein: CASSEWNADTQYF.

In this sample, this clone turned up once. This chain links TRBV6-1 with TRBJ2-2; 7 bases agree with TRBD2. This CDR3 is 17 amino acids long. Per the germline V gene, CDR1 is MNHNS and CDR2 is SASEGT. V dropped 1 base and J dropped 1; count of bases not matched to a gene: 6. The CDR3 bases are TGTGCCAGCAGTGAAGTCTACGGGAGGCTGAACACCGGGGAGCTGTTTTTT. Protein: CASSEVYGRLNTGELFF.

Judged by abundance, this clone is medium-sized. The rearrangement links TRBV4-3 to TRBJ2-3, with TRBD1 as a possible D gene (6 bases). V was cut by 4 bases and J by 2 bases, with 10 bases left in between. The germline V gene encodes CDR1 LGHNA and CDR2 YSLEER. The length of the CDR3 is 14 residues. CDR3 sequence reads: CASSPRDNTDTQYF. CDR3 nucleotides: TGCGCCAGCAGCCCCCGGGACAACACAGATACGCAGTATTTT.

This clone has just a few counts. This sequence joins TRBV9 and TRBJ1-3; D uncertain. V was shortened by 8 bases and J by 2 bases, with 11 bases between the two germline ends. Germline CDR1 is SGDLS and CDR2 is YYNGEE. The CDR3 has 13 residues. CDR3 loop: CASSTDTGNTIYF. CDR3 nucleotides: TGTGCCAGTAGTACCGACACTGGAAACACCATATATTTT.

The chain carries TRBV6-5 and TRBJ1-1; 7 nucleotides line up with TRBD1. This CDR3 region has 13 residues. The trim removed 7 bases at V and 4 bases at J, leaving 6 bases unmatched. In germline, CDR1 is MNHEY, CDR2 SVGAGI. In DNA form, the CDR3 reads TGTGCCAGCACCAGGACAGGCATCACTGAAGCTTTCTTT. It codes for CASTRTGITEAFF.

The chain joins TRBV9 to TRBJ2-7, with D perhaps given as TRBD1 or TRBD2 (6 bases each). This CDR3 has 17 residues. Germline CDR1 is SGDLS and CDR2 is YYNGEE. Trimming removed 0 bases from V and 6 bases from J, with 22 bases in between. The CDR3 DNA reads TGTGCCAGCAGCGTAGGGGCCACGGGGGCTGAGTTGGGCGAGCAGTACTTC. This codes for CASSVGATGAELGEQYF.

This clone was picked up one time. The chain carries TRBV20-1 and TRBJ2-3; D gene unclear. Trimming shortened V by 5 bases and J by 8 bases, and 8 bases separated the two germline ends. The CDR3 contains 10 residues. Germline assignment: CDR1 DFQATT and CDR2 SNEGSKA (reference sequence). CDR3 in DNA: TGCAGTGCTGGGCTTGGTACGCAGTATTTT. This encodes CSAGLGTQYF.

This rearrangement joins TRBV27 to TRBJ1-5; D is ambiguous. Germline loops: CDR1 MNHEY, CDR2 SMNVEV (reference sequence). The ends were cut back, 3 bases at V and 7 bases at J, with 13 bases in the middle. There are 14 residues in the CDR3. The CDR3 reads CASSLLKDGQPQHF. The CDR3 bases are TGTGCCAGCAGTTTGCTTAAGGACGGGCAGCCCCAGCATTTT.

The CDR3 DNA reads TGTGCCAGCAGTTACTCGAGCGGGGGGCAGGGCGGGGAGCTGTTTTTT. This codes for CASSYSSGGQGGELFF. The V and J genes are TRBV6-5 and TRBJ2-2; the match to TRBD2 covers 9 bases. V dropped 0 bases and J dropped 7; count of bases not matched to a gene: 6. This CDR3 has 16 amino acids. CDR1 is MNHEY, CDR2 SVGAGI, per germline.

The chain recombines TRBV7-2 with TRBJ2-7; D remains ambiguous. CDR1 and CDR2 from the germline V gene are SGHTA and FQGNSA. V lost 4 bases to trimming and J lost 6 bases, with 13 bases between them. The length of the CDR3 is 13 residues. Here the CDR3 DNA reads TGTGCCAGCAGCTCTGGTCCCTCCGTCGAGCAGTACTTC. Translation gives CASSSGPSVEQYF.